The 3 T cell receptor beta chains reported below all come from one sample, sequenced in a study of cytomegalovirus exposure and HLA in healthy donors. The PCR made use of 60 Vbeta and 13 Jbeta primers. Some clones are missing from TCRdb's copy, which holds only in-frame ones; the method was immunoSEQ multiplex PCR. The sample includes about 190,000 clones, 80% seen only once; the top ten take 0.5% to 0.8%. The sequenced sample consisted of PBMCs. Source of these receptors: a boy under 18 in good health and CMV-seronegative.

Only a few counts were recorded for this clone. The gene calls are TRBV7-9 and TRBJ1-2; TRBD1 agrees at 10 bases. There are 14 residues in the CDR3. The V gene's germline CDR1 is SEHNR and CDR2 FQNEAQ (reference sequence). With 6 bases clipped from V and 6 bases from J, the junction kept 7 bases outside the gene matches. As DNA, the CDR3 is TGTGCCAGCAGTCTCACCGGGACAGGGGATGGCTACACCTTC. Translating it yields CASSLTGTGDGYTF.

V usage is TRBV10-3 and J usage is TRBJ2-1; 9 bases fit TRBD1. Germline assignment: CDR1 ENHRY and CDR2 SYGVKD. The CDR3 contains 13 residues. J gave up 7 bases and V 4 bases, and 2 bases lay outside the gene matches. CDR3 loop: CAISGDRENEQFF. DNA for the CDR3: TGTGCCATCAGTGGGGACAGGGAGAATGAGCAGTTCTTC.

V and J are TRBV28 and TRBJ1-5, with TRBD1 matching 9 bases. The V and J ends lost 5 bases and 5 bases, in that order; junction bases with no gene match: 13. From germline, CDR1 is MDHEN and CDR2 SYDVKM. The CDR3 is made up of 17 amino acids. DNA of the CDR3: TGTGCCAGCAGTGCAGCGAGGGGGACAGGGCTTTATCAGCCCCAGCATTTT. The encoded protein is CASSAARGTGLYQPQHF.